This TCR beta chain originates from a study of T cells in Graves' hyperthyroidism and ophthalmopathy. This clonotype appeared many times. The CDR3 covers 14 residues. V shed 1 base, J shed 4 bases, and the junction held 4 bases outside the gene matches. Per germline, CDR1 SGHTA and CDR2 FQGNSA. It was uncontrolled infection, other autoimmune disease, pregnancy or lactation that excluded patients. The PBMCs had their origin in 10 ml of fresh peripheral blood. Amplified TCR beta CDR3 regions derived from RNA transcripts. HTBI primers were used for first-round RT-PCR of the TCR CDR3. TCRdb reprocessed the multiplex PCR reads via MiXCR and lists one record per CDR3 protein. The profile shows approximately 630,000 distinct CDR3 sequences, about 16% of them singletons.

Material: blood. The chain is built from TRBV7-2 and TRBJ2-7, with 7 positions matching TRBD2. This clonotype originated in a woman aged 25 to 45 with Graves' hyperthyroidism. The CDR3 DNA is TGTGCCAGCAGCTTAGGAGCGGGAAAGTACGAGCAGTACTTC. Its protein product is CASSLGAGKYEQYF.